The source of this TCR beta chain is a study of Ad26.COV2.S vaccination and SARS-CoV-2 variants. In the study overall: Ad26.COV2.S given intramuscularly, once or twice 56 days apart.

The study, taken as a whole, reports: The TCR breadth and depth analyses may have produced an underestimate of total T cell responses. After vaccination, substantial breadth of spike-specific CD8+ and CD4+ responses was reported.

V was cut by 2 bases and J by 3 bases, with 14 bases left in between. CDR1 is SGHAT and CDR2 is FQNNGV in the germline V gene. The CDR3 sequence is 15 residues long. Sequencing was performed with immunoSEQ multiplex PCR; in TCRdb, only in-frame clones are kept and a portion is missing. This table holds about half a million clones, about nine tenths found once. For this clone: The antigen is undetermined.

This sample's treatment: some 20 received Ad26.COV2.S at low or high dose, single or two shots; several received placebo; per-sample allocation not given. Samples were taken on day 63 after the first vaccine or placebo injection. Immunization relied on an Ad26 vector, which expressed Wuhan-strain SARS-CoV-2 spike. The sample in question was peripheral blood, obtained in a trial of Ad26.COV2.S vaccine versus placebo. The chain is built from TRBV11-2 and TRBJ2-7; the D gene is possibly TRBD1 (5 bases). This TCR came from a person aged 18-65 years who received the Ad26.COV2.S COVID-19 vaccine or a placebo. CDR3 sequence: CASSLQGPLHYEQYF. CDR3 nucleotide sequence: TGTGCCAGCAGCTTACAGGGTCCGCTGCACTACGAGCAGTACTTC.